The clone carrying this T cell receptor (beta chain) was observed a few times. Donors had localized lung adenocarcinoma, a non-small cell lung cancer. Each CDR3 protein gets one entry after TCRdb re-called the PCR reads with MiXCR. The sample shows about 7,500 distinct CDR3 sequences, approximately 51% of them seen only once. This sample is drawn from a study of CD4 and CD8 cells across lung adenocarcinoma regions. The CDR3 extends over 16 amino acids. V lost 4 bases, J lost 0 bases, and 5 bases stayed unmatched. The germline V gene has CDR1 MNHNS and CDR2 SASEGT. The chain has TRBV6-1 and TRBJ2-2; 7 bases map to TRBD1. Sequencing was carried out using CD8+ T cells from the center of a lung tumor. This clonotype originated in a male donor with lung adenocarcinoma. The CD4 and CD8 labels of this study may be unreliable. The CDR3 DNA sequence: TGTGCCAGCAGTGTGCGAGGGGGCGCGAACACCGGGGAGCTGTTTTTT. This encodes CASSVRGGANTGELFF.